Following are 16 T cell receptor beta chains from one sample sequenced in a study of cytomegalovirus exposure and HLA in healthy donors. Amplification used 60 Vbeta primers and 13 Jbeta primers. The repertoire was sequenced with immunoSEQ multiplex PCR; TCRdb's copy has only in-frame clones and lacks some. The sample records about 77,000 clones, more than 75% being singletons. The specimen was PBMCs. All receptors derive from a man aged 35 to 55 in good health and CMV-seronegative.

The chain recombines TRBV7-2 with TRBJ2-5, with 7 nucleotides matching TRBD1. This CDR3 has 13 amino acids. Germline CDR1 and CDR2: SGHTA and FQGNSA. V lost 2 bases to trimming and J lost 9 bases; unmatched junction nucleotides: 6. The CDR3 region has the DNA TGTGCCAGCAGCTTATCGACAGGGCTGTCCCAGTACTTC. This translates into CASSLSTGLSQYF.

This chain uses TRBV10-3 with TRBJ1-2; weak D call: TRBD1 (6 bases). The germline V and J ends were trimmed by 9 bases and 4 bases, with 12 bases remaining between them. The V gene's germline CDR1 is ENHRY and CDR2 SYGVKD. The CDR3 has 12 residues. The CDR3 coding sequence is TGTGCCATTCCCAGGGGCGGCTATGGCTACACCTTC. Protein product: CAIPRGGYGYTF.

The J gene is TRBJ1-5, the V gene TRBV28, with TRBD1 matching 7 bases. V shed 6 bases and J 5 bases; nucleotides not matched to a gene: 7. Per germline, CDR1 MDHEN and CDR2 SYDVKM. The CDR3 extends over 14 amino acids. The CDR3 DNA follows: TGTGCCAGCAGCCCGACAGGGACGGATCAGCCCCAGCATTTT. Translated: CASSPTGTDQPQHF.

The chain recombines TRBV25-1 with TRBJ1-4, with a possible D match to TRBD1 (5 bases). This CDR3 is built from 14 residues. Germline CDR1 and CDR2: MGHDK and SYGVNS. V was pared by 2 bases and J by 8 bases, with 12 bases between. CDR3 amino acids: CASSEPQGREKLFF. The CDR3 DNA is TGTGCCAGCAGTGAACCCCAGGGCAGGGAAAAACTGTTTTTT.

The rearrangement uses TRBV11-3 and TRBJ2-3; D is unclear. This CDR3 has 14 residues. V was clipped by 0 bases and J by 6 bases, with 10 bases between them. Looked up from germline, CDR1 is SGHNT and CDR2 is YENEEA. The CDR3 DNA reads as TGTGCCAGCAGCTTAGATTGGAACGGGGATACGCAGTATTTT. This gives the protein CASSLDWNGDTQYF.

The rearrangement joins TRBV2 to TRBJ2-4; D may be TRBD1 (5 bases). The CDR3 covers 15 residues. The germline CDR1 and CDR2 sequences are SNHLY and FYNNEI. V was trimmed by 10 bases and J by 0 bases, leaving 16 bases between them. In nucleotides, the CDR3 is TGTGCCACACAAAGACAGTCCCTAGCCAAAAACATTCAGTACTTC. This encodes CATQRQSLAKNIQYF.

This chain joins TRBV2 and TRBJ2-3; TRBD1 aligns across 10 bases. After removal of 6 bases from V and 5 bases from J, the junction contained 2 bases not matched to a gene. Per germline, CDR1 SNHLY and CDR2 FYNNEI. The CDR3 has 13 amino acids. The CDR3 DNA follows: TGTGCCAGCAGGGGGACAGGGGTAGATACGCAGTATTTT. Amino acid sequence: CASRGTGVDTQYF. Complete variable domain (other parts from reference TRBV2 and TRBJ2-3): EPEVTQTPSHQVTQMGQEVILRCVPISNHLYFYWYRQILGQKVEFLVSFYNNEISEKSEIFDDQFSVERPDGSNFTLKIRSTKLEDSAMYFCASRGTGVDTQYFGPGTRLTVL.

The rearrangement joins TRBV7-2 to TRBJ1-6; 7 bases align to TRBD1. The ends lost 5 bases at V and 4 bases at J; junction bases unmatched: 5. Germline V gene sequence: CDR1 SGHTA, CDR2 FQGNSA. The CDR3 contains 15 residues. CDR3 sequence reads: CASSLPQGYNSPLHF. The CDR3 coding sequence is TGTGCCAGCAGCCTCCCACAGGGGTATAATTCACCCCTCCACTTT.

The chain has TRBV29-1 and TRBJ2-1; TRBD2 aligns across 11 bases. V lost 2 bases to trimming and J lost 11 bases; unmatched junction nucleotides: 14. This CDR3 spans 16 amino acids. Germline V lookup: CDR1 SQVTM, CDR2 ANQGSEA. CDR3 sequence reads: CSVETGSNSGGVKQFF. The CDR3 DNA follows: TGCAGCGTTGAAACGGGGTCAAATAGCGGGGGGGTGAAGCAGTTCTTC.

CDR3 in DNA: TGTGCCAGCAGTCGTTATTCGACGCGGGACAGCCTCTCTGGGGCCAACGTCCTGACTTTC. Protein sequence: CASSRYSTRDSLSGANVLTF. The chain recombines TRBV7-6 with TRBJ2-6; the D gene is possibly TRBD1 (7 bases). Trimming took 6 bases from V and 0 from J, leaving 24 bases between them. Germline CDR1 and CDR2: SGHVS and FNYEAQ. The CDR3 sequence is 20 residues long. Full variable domain (outside the CDR3, taken from reference TRBV7-6 and TRBJ2-6): GAGVSQSPRYKVTKRGQDVALRCDPISGHVSLYWYRQALGQGPEFLTYFNYEAQQDKSGLPNDRFSAERPEGSISTLTIQRTEQRDSAMYRCASSRYSTRDSLSGANVLTFGAGSRLTVL.

The chain couples TRBV5-1 to TRBJ1-3; TRBD1 is a possible D gene (5 bases). The length of the CDR3 is 16 residues. The germline CDR1 and CDR2 sequences are SGHRS and YFSETQ. Trimming took 4 bases from V and 4 from J, leaving 18 bases between them. The CDR3 coding sequence is TGCGCCAGCAGCCTAGGGACTCAAACGCTCGGAAACACCATATATTTT. Amino acid sequence: CASSLGTQTLGNTIYF.

The chain combines TRBV30 with TRBJ2-4; a weak D match, TRBD1 (5 bases). CDR1 and CDR2 (germline): GTSNPN, SVGIG (reference sequence). This CDR3 spans 12 amino acids. The V gene lost 3 bases and the J gene lost 6 bases, with 9 bases spanning the gap. DNA for the CDR3: TGTGCCTGGAGCGAAACAGGAAACATTCAGTACTTC. Protein sequence: CAWSETGNIQYF.

The chain has TRBV4-2 and TRBJ1-1; D is possibly TRBD1 (6 bases). The germline V and J ends were trimmed by 0 bases and 0 bases, with 23 bases remaining between them. This CDR3 comprises 20 residues. Per the germline V gene, CDR1 is LGHNA and CDR2 is YNFKEQ. Here the CDR3 reads CASSQDTYFIGQSMNTEAFF. In nucleotides, the CDR3 is TGTGCCAGCAGCCAAGATACTTACTTTATAGGACAGAGCATGAACACTGAAGCTTTCTTT.

The rearrangement uses TRBV5-5 and TRBJ2-3, with 7 bases matching TRBD1. The CDR3 consists of 15 residues. Germline V gene sequence: CDR1 SGHKS, CDR2 YYEKEE (reference sequence). Unmatched junction bases numbered 7, after V lost 3 bases and J lost 3 bases. DNA for the CDR3: TGTGCCAGCAGCTCGGAGCCGACAGGGACAGATACGCAGTATTTT. Amino acids: CASSSEPTGTDTQYF.

The table lists this clone with a few counts. V usage is TRBV19 and J usage is TRBJ1-5; D not certain. The germline V and J ends were trimmed by 6 bases and 11 bases, with 23 bases remaining between them. CDR3 length equals 15 residues. Germline V lookup: CDR1 LNHDA, CDR2 SQIVND (reference sequence). The CDR3 DNA reads TGTGCCAGTAGCTCGGGGTTAACCGGCAATCTAGCCCAGCATTTT. This sequence encodes CASSSGLTGNLAQHF.

This chain joins TRBV19 and TRBJ2-3; 10 nucleotides align to TRBD1. Germline V gene sequence: CDR1 LNHDA, CDR2 SQIVND (reference sequence). Losses at the gene ends were 5 bases for V and 4 bases for J; bases not matched to a gene: 6. The CDR3 sequence is 15 residues long. This CDR3 reads CASSSRQGAADTQYF. The CDR3 DNA is TGTGCCAGTAGTTCCCGACAGGGGGCCGCAGATACGCAGTATTTT.